This T cell receptor beta chain was recovered during a study of cytomegalovirus exposure and HLA in healthy donors. CDR3 size: 14 residues. V gave up 3 bases and J gave up 5 bases; unmatched junction bases: 5. The germline gives CDR1 SEHNR, CDR2 FQNEAQ (reference sequence). The PCR had 60 Vbeta and 13 Jbeta primers. Data came from immunoSEQ multiplex PCR; TCRdb stores just in-frame clones and leaves some out. The data hold 65,000 to 95,000 clones, with around 82% observed a single time. The TCR sequence derives from a man aged 45-65 years in good health and CMV-seronegative. This chain joins TRBV7-9 and TRBJ1-1, with 8 bases that match TRBD1. Sequences were obtained from PBMCs. CDR3 amino acids: CASSFGTGGTEAFF. DNA of the CDR3: TGTGCCAGCAGCTTTGGGACAGGCGGAACTGAAGCTTTCTTT.